The present T cell receptor (beta chain) was sequenced within a study of identical twins. General observations from the study: Within twin pairs, the out-of-frame alpha sequences they shared showed excess low generation probability. Fewer insertions characterized abundant cord blood beta clonotypes, whereas memory repertoires showed none.

Healthy Caucasians alone served as donors. Worth noting for this clonotype: Its matching antigen is unknown.

The CDR3 extends over 12 amino acids. Germline loops: CDR1 SGHDN, CDR2 FVKESK. V was cut by 2 bases and J by 8 bases, with 9 bases left in between. TCRdb used MiXCR to reprocess the 5' RACE reads, holding one entry per CDR3 protein. The sample holds around 490,000 distinct CDR3 sequences; 13% to 15% are singletons and the top ten take 0.44%. These data also formed part of another study, on yellow fever vaccine responses in identical twins.

This sequence was found in a woman in her late teens or twenties in good health. The specimen sequenced was CD4+ T cells sorted from blood. This chain uses TRBV14 with TRBJ1-2, with D possibly TRBD1 on 5 matching bases. CDR3 loop: CASSQQGEGYTF. CDR3 in DNA: TGTGCCAGCAGCCAACAGGGCGAAGGCTACACCTTC.